The text below deals with one T cell receptor beta chain. The sample originates from a study of cytomegalovirus exposure and HLA in healthy donors. Germline CDR1 and CDR2: PRHDT and FYEKMQ (reference sequence). CDR3 length: 16 amino acids. Trimming left V 5 bases short and J 6 bases short, with 19 bases between. 13 Jbeta primers and 60 Vbeta primers were used for the PCR. The data were produced by immunoSEQ multiplex PCR, yet TCRdb's version contains in-frame clones alone and is incomplete. Of 100,000 to 150,000 clones in the sample, around three quarters are singletons; the top ten hold about 9.2%. The TCR originated in a man younger than 45 in good health and CMV-seropositive. This chain uses TRBV13 with TRBJ1-4; D may be TRBD1 (5 bases). Sample: PBMCs. The CDR3 protein is CASSHRTDQGYEKLFF. DNA for the CDR3: TGTGCCAGCAGCCACCGGACCGATCAGGGTTATGAAAAACTGTTTTTT.